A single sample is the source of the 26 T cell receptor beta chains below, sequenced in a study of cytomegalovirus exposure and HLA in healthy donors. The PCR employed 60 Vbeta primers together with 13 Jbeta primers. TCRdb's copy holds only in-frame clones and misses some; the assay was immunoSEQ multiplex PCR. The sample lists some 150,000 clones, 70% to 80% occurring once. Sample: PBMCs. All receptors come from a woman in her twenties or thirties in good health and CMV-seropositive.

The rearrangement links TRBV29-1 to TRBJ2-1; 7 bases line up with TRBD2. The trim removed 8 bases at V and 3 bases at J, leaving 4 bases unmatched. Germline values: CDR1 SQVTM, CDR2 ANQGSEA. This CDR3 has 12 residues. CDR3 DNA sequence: TGCAGCTCGGGGGACTACTACAATGAGCAGTTCTTC. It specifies CSSGDYYNEQFF.

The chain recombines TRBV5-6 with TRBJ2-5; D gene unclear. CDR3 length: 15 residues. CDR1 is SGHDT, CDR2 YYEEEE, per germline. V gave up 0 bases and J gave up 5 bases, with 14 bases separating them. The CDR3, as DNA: TGTGCCAGCAGCTTGGATATTACGACTGGGGAGACCCAGTACTTC. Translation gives CASSLDITTGETQYF.

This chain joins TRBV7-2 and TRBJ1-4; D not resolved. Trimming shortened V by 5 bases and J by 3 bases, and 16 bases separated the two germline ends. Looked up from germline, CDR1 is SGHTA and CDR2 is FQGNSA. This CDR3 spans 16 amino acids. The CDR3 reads CASSPQSGLANEKLFF. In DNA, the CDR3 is TGTGCCAGCAGCCCTCAGTCGGGTTTGGCTAATGAAAAACTGTTTTTT.

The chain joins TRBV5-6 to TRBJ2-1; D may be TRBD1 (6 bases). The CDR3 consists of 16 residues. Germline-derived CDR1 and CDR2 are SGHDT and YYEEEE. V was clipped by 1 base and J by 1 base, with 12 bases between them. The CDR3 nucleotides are TGTGCCAGCAGCTTGTCCACAGGGCGGTCCTACAATGAGCAGTTCTTC. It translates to CASSLSTGRSYNEQFF. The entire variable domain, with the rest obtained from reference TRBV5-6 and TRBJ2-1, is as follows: DAGVTQSPTHLIKTRGQQVTLRCSPKSGHDTVSWYQQALGQGPQFIFQYYEEEERQRGNFPDRFSGHQFPNYSSELNVNALLLGDSALYLCASSLSTGRSYNEQFFGPGTRLTVL.

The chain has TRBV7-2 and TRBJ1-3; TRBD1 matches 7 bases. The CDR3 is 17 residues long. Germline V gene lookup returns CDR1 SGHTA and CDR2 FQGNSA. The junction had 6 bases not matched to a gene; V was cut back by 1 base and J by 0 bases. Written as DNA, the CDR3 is TGTGCCAGCAGCTTAGTTCCAGGGGGAATCTCTGGAAACACCATATATTTT. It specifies CASSLVPGGISGNTIYF.

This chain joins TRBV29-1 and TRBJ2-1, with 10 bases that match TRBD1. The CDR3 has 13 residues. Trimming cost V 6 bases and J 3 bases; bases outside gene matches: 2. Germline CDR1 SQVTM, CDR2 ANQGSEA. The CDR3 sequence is CSVGTGVYNEQFF. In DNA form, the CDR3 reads TGCAGCGTCGGGACAGGGGTCTACAATGAGCAGTTCTTC.

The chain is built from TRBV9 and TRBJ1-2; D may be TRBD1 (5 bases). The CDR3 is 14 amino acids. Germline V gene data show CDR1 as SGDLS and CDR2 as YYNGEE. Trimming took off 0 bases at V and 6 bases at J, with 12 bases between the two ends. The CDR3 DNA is TGTGCCAGCAGCGTAGGGGGGGGAGATGATGGCTACACCTTC. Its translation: CASSVGGGDDGYTF. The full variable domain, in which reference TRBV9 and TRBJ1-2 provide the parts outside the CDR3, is DSGVTQTPKHLITATGQRVTLRCSPRSGDLSVYWYQQSLDQGLQFLIQYYNGEERAKGNILERFSAQQFPDLHSELNLSSLELGDSALYFCASSVGGGDDGYTFGSGTRLTVV.

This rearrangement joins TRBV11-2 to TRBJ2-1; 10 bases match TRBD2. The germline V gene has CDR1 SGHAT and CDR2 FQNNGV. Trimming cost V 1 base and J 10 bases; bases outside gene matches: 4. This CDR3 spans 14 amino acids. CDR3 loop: CASSLATLAGEQFF. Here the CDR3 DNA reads TGTGCCAGCAGCTTAGCTACACTAGCGGGGGAGCAGTTCTTC.

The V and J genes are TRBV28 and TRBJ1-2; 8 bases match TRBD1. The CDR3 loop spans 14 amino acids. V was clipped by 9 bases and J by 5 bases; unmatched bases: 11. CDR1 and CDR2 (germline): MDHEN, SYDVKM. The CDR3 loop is CASSLQGEAYGYTF. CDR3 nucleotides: TGTGCCAGTTCCCTACAGGGGGAAGCATATGGCTACACCTTC.

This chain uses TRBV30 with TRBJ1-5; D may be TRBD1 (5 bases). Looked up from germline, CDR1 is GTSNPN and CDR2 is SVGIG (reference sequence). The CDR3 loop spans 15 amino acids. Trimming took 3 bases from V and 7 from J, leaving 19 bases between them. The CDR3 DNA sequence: TGTGCCTGGAGGACCGCTGGGTTCGGGGGACAGCCCCAGCATTTT. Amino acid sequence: CAWRTAGFGGQPQHF.

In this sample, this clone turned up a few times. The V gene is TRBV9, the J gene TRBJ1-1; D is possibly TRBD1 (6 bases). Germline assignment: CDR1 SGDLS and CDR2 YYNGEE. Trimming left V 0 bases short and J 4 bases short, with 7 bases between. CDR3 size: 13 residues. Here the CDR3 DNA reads TGTGCCAGCAGCGTAGGACAGGCCACTGAAGCTTTCTTT. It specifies CASSVGQATEAFF.

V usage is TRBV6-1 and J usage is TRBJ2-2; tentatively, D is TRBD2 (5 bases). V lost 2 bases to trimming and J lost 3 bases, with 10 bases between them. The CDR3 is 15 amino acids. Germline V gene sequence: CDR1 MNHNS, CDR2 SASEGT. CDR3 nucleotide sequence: TGTGCCAGCAGTGAACTCGGAGGATACACCGGGGAGCTGTTTTTT. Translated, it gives CASSELGGYTGELFF.

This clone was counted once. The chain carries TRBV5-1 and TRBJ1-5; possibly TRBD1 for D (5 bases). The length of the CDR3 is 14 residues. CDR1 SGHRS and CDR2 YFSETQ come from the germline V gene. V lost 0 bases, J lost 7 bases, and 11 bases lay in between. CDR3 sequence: CASSLEPGPQPQHF. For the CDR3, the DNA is TGCGCCAGCAGCTTGGAACCAGGGCCGCAGCCCCAGCATTTT.

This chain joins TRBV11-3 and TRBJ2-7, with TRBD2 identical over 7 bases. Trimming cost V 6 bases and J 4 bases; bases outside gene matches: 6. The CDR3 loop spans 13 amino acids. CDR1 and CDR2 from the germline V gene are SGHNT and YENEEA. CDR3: CASSPTSAYEQYF. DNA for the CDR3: TGTGCCAGCAGTCCCACTAGCGCTTACGAGCAGTACTTC.

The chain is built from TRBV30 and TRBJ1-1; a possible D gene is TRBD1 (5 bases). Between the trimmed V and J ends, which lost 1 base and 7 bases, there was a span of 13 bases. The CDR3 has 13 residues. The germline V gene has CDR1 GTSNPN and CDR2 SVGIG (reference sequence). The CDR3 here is CAWSGDSWIEAFF. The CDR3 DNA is TGTGCCTGGAGTGGGGACTCATGGATTGAAGCTTTCTTT.

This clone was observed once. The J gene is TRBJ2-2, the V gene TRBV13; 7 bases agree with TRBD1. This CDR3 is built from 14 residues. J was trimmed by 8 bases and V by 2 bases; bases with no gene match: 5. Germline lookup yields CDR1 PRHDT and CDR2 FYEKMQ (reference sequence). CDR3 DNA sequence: TGTGCCAGCAGCTTAACGAGGGGGCTGGGGGAGCTGTTTTTT. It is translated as CASSLTRGLGELFF.

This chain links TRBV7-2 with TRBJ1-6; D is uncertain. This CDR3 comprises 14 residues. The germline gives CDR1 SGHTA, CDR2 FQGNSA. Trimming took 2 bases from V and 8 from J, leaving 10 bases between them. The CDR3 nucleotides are TGTGCCAGCAGCTTACGAGGTTTATATTCACCCCTCCACTTT. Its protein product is CASSLRGLYSPLHF. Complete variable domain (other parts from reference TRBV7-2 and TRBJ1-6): GAGVSQSPSNKVTEKGKDVELRCDPISGHTALYWYRQSLGQGLEFLIYFQGNSAPDKSGLPSDRFSAERTGGSVSTLTIQRTQQEDSAVYLCASSLRGLYSPLHFGNGTRLTVT.

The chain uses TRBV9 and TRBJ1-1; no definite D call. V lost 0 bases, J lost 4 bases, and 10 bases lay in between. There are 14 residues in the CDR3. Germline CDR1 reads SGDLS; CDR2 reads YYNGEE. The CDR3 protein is CASSVAPSSTEAFF. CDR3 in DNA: TGTGCCAGCAGCGTAGCCCCGAGTAGCACTGAAGCTTTCTTT. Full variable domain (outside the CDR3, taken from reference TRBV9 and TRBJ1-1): DSGVTQTPKHLITATGQRVTLRCSPRSGDLSVYWYQQSLDQGLQFLIQYYNGEERAKGNILERFSAQQFPDLHSELNLSSLELGDSALYFCASSVAPSSTEAFFGQGTRLTVV.

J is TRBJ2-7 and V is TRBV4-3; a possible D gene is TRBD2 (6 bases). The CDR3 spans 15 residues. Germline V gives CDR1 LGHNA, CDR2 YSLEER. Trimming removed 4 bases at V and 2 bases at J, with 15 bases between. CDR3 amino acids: CASSPTQGGAYEQYF. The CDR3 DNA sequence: TGCGCCAGCAGCCCGACGCAGGGAGGAGCCTACGAGCAGTACTTC.

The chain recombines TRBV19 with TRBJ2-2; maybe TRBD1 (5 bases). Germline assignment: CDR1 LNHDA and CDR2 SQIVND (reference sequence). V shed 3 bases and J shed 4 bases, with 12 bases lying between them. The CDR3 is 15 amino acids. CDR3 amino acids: CASSIGARPTGELFF. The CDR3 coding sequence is TGTGCCAGTAGTATTGGGGCCAGACCCACCGGGGAGCTGTTTTTT.

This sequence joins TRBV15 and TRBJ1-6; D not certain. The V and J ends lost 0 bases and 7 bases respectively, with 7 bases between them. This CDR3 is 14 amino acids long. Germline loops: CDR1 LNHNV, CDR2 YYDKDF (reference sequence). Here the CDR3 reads CATSRDNGNSPLHF. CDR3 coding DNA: TGTGCCACCAGCAGAGATAACGGGAATTCACCCCTCCACTTT.

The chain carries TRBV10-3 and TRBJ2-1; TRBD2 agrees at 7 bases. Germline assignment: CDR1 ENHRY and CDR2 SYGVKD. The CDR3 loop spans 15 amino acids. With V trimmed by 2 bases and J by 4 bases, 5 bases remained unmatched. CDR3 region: CAISEASGPYNEQFF. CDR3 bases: TGTGCCATCAGTGAGGCTAGCGGACCTTACAATGAGCAGTTCTTC.

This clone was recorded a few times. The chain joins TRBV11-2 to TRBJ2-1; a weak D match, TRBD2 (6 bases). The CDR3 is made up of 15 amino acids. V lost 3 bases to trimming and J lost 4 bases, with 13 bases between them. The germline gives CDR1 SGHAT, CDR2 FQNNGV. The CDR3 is CASSFSSGGYNEQFF. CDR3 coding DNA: TGTGCCAGCAGCTTCTCCAGCGGAGGGTACAATGAGCAGTTCTTC.

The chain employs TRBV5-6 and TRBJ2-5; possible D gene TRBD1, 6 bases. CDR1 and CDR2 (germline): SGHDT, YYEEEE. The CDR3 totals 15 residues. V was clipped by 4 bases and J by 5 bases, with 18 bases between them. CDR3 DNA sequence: TGTGCCAGCAGCCCTGGCAGGGGTAGTGGGGAGACCCAGTACTTC. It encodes CASSPGRGSGETQYF.

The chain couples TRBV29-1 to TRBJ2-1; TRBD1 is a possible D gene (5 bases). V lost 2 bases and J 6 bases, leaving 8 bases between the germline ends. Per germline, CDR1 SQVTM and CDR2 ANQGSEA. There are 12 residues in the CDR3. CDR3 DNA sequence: TGCAGCGTTGAAACGGACATCAATGAGCAGTTCTTC. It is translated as CSVETDINEQFF.

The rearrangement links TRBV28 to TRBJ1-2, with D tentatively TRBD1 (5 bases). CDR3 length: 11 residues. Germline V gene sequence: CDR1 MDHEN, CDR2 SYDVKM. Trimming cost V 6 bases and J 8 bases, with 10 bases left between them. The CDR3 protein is CASSSRVGYTF. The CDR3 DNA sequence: TGTGCCAGCAGCAGCAGGGTGGGCTACACCTTC.